Each of the 28 T cell receptor beta chains below was sequenced from the same sample in a study of T cells in tuberculosis. Produced via immunoSEQ multiplex PCR; TCRdb's table is partial and in-frame only. Of around 41,000 clones detected, approximately 94% appear once; the ten largest clones hold about 1.8%. The sample was PBMCs. The receptors come from a donor between 10 and 35 years old with latent tuberculosis or without tuberculosis infection. Some clones in this sample may be carry-over from other donors' samples.

This clone appeared a few times. V and J are TRBV5-8 and TRBJ1-5; possible D gene TRBD1, 6 bases. The CDR3 has 14 residues. Germline lookup yields CDR1 SGHTS and CDR2 YDEGEE. V shed 4 bases and J shed 0 bases, with 8 bases lying between them. The CDR3, as DNA: TGTGCCAGCAGCACAGGGTATAGCAATCAGCCCCAGCATTTT. Translation: CASSTGYSNQPQHF.

The chain recombines TRBV7-2 with TRBJ1-5; TRBD1 aligns across 9 bases. Germline V gives CDR1 SGHTA, CDR2 FQGNSA. The CDR3 runs 15 residues. J gave up 4 bases and V 5 bases, and 6 bases lay outside the gene matches. CDR3 in DNA: TGTGCCAGCAGCCAAGGGGACAGGGTGAATCAGCCCCAGCATTTT. Its protein is CASSQGDRVNQPQHF. The whole variable domain, filled in from reference TRBV7-2 and TRBJ1-5, reads GAGVSQSPSNKVTEKGKDVELRCDPISGHTALYWYRQSLGQGLEFLIYFQGNSAPDKSGLPSDRFSAERTGGSVSTLTIQRTQQEDSAVYLCASSQGDRVNQPQHFGDGTRLSIL.

The V call is TRBV4-3, the J call TRBJ2-7; TRBD1 aligns across 8 bases. The CDR3 spans 19 residues. Germline V gene sequence: CDR1 LGHNA, CDR2 YSLEER. V lost 0 bases to trimming and J lost 0 bases; unmatched junction nucleotides: 13. CDR3: CASSQESDGTGPDSYEQYF. The CDR3, as DNA: TGCGCCAGCAGCCAAGAATCGGACGGGACAGGTCCCGACTCCTACGAGCAGTACTTC.

The chain combines TRBV28 with TRBJ1-5, with D unresolved. Germline V gene lookup returns CDR1 MDHEN and CDR2 SYDVKM. This CDR3 is 14 amino acids long. V was clipped by 5 bases and J by 6 bases, with 14 bases between them. The CDR3 DNA is TGTGCCAGCAGTCCTCGGGAGGAGGGTCAGCCCCAGCATTTT. Its protein product is CASSPREEGQPQHF.

The gene calls are TRBV4-3 and TRBJ2-7, with 9 bases identical to TRBD1. The CDR3 is 17 amino acids. Germline V gene lookup returns CDR1 LGHNA and CDR2 YSLEER. V was pared by 0 bases and J by 2 bases, with 8 bases of the junction left unmatched. The CDR3 nucleotides are TGCGCCAGCAGCCAAGAGTGGACAGGGGTTCGTCCCTACGAGCAGTACTTC. It encodes CASSQEWTGVRPYEQYF.

The CDR3 coding sequence is TGTGCCAGCAGCCAAACCTATTACAATGAGCAGTTCTTC. Its protein product is CASSQTYYNEQFF. The rearrangement joins TRBV14 to TRBJ2-1, with D uncertain. This CDR3 is built from 13 residues. Germline CDR1 SGHDN, CDR2 FVKESK. V was trimmed by 2 bases and J by 4 bases, leaving 6 bases between them.

The J gene is TRBJ2-3, the V gene TRBV19; 7 bases are shared with TRBD2. CDR3 length: 14 residues. Germline V gives CDR1 LNHDA, CDR2 SQIVND (reference sequence). J was trimmed by 1 base and V by 2 bases; bases with no gene match: 0. This chain's CDR3 is CASSITSGTDTQYF. CDR3 nucleotide sequence: TGTGCCAGTAGTATAACTAGCGGCACAGATACGCAGTATTTT. Drawing the rest from reference TRBV19 and TRBJ2-3, the complete variable domain is DGGITQSPKYLFRKEGQNVTLSCEQNLNHDAMYWYRQDPGQGLRLIYYSQIVNDFQKGDIAEGYSVSREKKESFPLTVTSAQKNPTAFYLCASSITSGTDTQYFGPGTRLTVL.

The CDR3 region has the DNA TGTGCCAGCAGCCCCACCAGGACAGGGGCAAAGGGCGGGGAGCTGTTTTTT. Amino acid sequence: CASSPTRTGAKGGELFF. This sequence joins TRBV6-4 and TRBJ2-2; TRBD1 matches 9 bases. The CDR3 extends over 17 amino acids. Germline trimming cut 6 bases from V and 7 bases from J; bases unmatched to any gene: 15. Germline CDR1 and CDR2: MRHNA and SNTAGT.

The V and J genes are TRBV11-1 and TRBJ2-1; possibly TRBD2 for D (5 bases). The CDR3 spans 16 residues. CDR1 and CDR2 from the germline V gene are SGHAT and FQDESV (reference sequence). V lost 3 bases to trimming and J lost 4 bases, with 16 bases between them. The DNA for the CDR3 is TGTGCCAGCAGCTTCGAGGAGGCGGCGATTTACAATGAGCAGTTCTTC. Translation: CASSFEEAAIYNEQFF.

The chain joins TRBV7-6 to TRBJ2-1; perhaps TRBD2 as D (6 bases). V was cut by 4 bases and J by 9 bases, with 16 bases left in between. Germline V gene sequence: CDR1 SGHVS, CDR2 FNYEAQ. The CDR3 runs to 14 residues. CDR3 sequence reads: CASSSQTGRLEQFF. The CDR3 nucleotides read TGTGCCAGCAGCTCCCAGACCGGGAGACTTGAGCAGTTCTTC.

The genes are TRBV2 and TRBJ2-3; a possible D gene is TRBD2 (6 bases). The CDR3 is 12 amino acids. The V gene lost 3 bases and the J gene lost 7 bases, with 8 bases spanning the gap. The V gene's germline CDR1 is SNHLY and CDR2 FYNNEI. The CDR3 protein is CASSEREHTQYF. CDR3 in DNA: TGTGCCAGCAGTGAGCGGGAACATACGCAGTATTTT.

This clone was counted a few times. The gene calls are TRBV28 and TRBJ1-2, with D uncertain. The CDR3 runs to 11 residues. Per germline, CDR1 MDHEN and CDR2 SYDVKM. Trimming cost V 6 bases and J 2 bases, with 4 bases left between them. CDR3 sequence: CASSYNYGYTF. The CDR3 DNA follows: TGTGCCAGCAGCTACAACTATGGCTACACCTTC.

This chain uses TRBV28 with TRBJ2-7, with 7 bases identical to TRBD2. The germline V gene has CDR1 MDHEN and CDR2 SYDVKM. The CDR3 is 14 amino acids. The V segment lost 7 bases and the J segment 4 bases; nucleotides outside the gene matches: 10. CDR3 amino acids: CASTDGLVVYEQYF. DNA for the CDR3: TGTGCCAGCACCGATGGACTAGTAGTGTACGAGCAGTACTTC.

This chain links TRBV28 with TRBJ1-5; D remains ambiguous. V was trimmed by 6 bases and J by 5 bases, leaving 8 bases between them. Germline V gene data show CDR1 as MDHEN and CDR2 as SYDVKM. The CDR3 has 12 residues. DNA for the CDR3: TGTGCCAGCAGCCCGAGGTATCAGCCCCAGCATTTT. Its translation: CASSPRYQPQHF.

The chain joins TRBV28 to TRBJ1-5; D perhaps matches TRBD1 (5 bases). Germline CDR1 MDHEN, CDR2 SYDVKM. Trimming cost V 6 bases and J 1 base, with 16 bases left between them. This CDR3 has 16 amino acids. In DNA form, the CDR3 reads TGTGCCAGCAGCCCTACCCCCGGGGGGAGCAATCAGCCCCAGCATTTT. This encodes CASSPTPGGSNQPQHF.

V is TRBV5-5 and J is TRBJ2-7, with D possibly matching TRBD1 (6 bases). There are 14 residues in the CDR3. Trimming cost V 3 bases and J 6 bases, with 16 bases left between them. In germline, CDR1 is SGHKS, CDR2 YYEKEE (reference sequence). This chain's CDR3 is CASSSAPTGPEQYF. The DNA for the CDR3 is TGTGCCAGCAGCTCCGCCCCTACAGGGCCCGAGCAGTACTTC.

This clone showed up just once. The rearrangement links TRBV6-5 to TRBJ2-7; no clear D gene. CDR3 size: 13 residues. Germline lookup yields CDR1 MNHEY and CDR2 SVGAGI. V lost 2 bases and J 5 bases, leaving 10 bases between the germline ends. The CDR3 DNA is TGTGCCAGCAGTTACGATTATGGCAACGAGCAGTACTTC. Amino acids: CASSYDYGNEQYF.

The V call is TRBV4-1, the J call TRBJ2-1; D possibly corresponds to TRBD2 (7 bases). V lost 4 bases and J 0 bases, leaving 16 bases between the germline ends. From germline, CDR1 is MGHRA and CDR2 YSYEKL. The CDR3 runs 17 residues. The CDR3: CASSRRGGESSYNEQFF. DNA of the CDR3: TGCGCCAGCAGCCGAAGAGGGGGGGAAAGCTCCTACAATGAGCAGTTCTTC.

The chain couples TRBV6-5 to TRBJ1-2; D possibly corresponds to TRBD1 (6 bases). The CDR3 runs 15 residues. CDR1 is MNHEY, CDR2 SVGAGI, per germline. Trimming removed 8 bases from V and 3 bases from J, with 19 bases in between. In DNA, the CDR3 is TGTGCCAGCCTCGATGTAGGGGGGGGGCACTATGGCTACACCTTC. It codes for CASLDVGGGHYGYTF.

This chain uses TRBV4-3 with TRBJ2-1, with D hard to call. CDR1 is LGHNA and CDR2 is YSLEER in the germline V gene. V was shortened by 3 bases and J by 0 bases, with 15 bases between the two germline ends. This CDR3 spans 17 amino acids. CDR3 protein: CASSHDTETYSYNEQFF. Written as DNA, the CDR3 is TGCGCCAGCAGCCATGATACAGAAACCTACTCCTACAATGAGCAGTTCTTC.

This clone was detected only once. The chain has TRBV29-1 and TRBJ2-2; 12 bases are a match to TRBD2. Per the germline V gene, CDR1 is SQVTM and CDR2 is ANQGSEA. With 7 bases clipped from V and 5 bases from J, the junction kept 8 bases outside the gene matches. The CDR3 totals 15 residues. The CDR3, as DNA: TGCAGCGCCCTGACTAGCGGGAGACTTACCGGGGAGCTGTTTTTT. Translated: CSALTSGRLTGELFF.

The chain combines TRBV4-3 with TRBJ2-1; 13 positions match TRBD2. Germline V gene lookup returns CDR1 LGHNA and CDR2 YSLEER. The V segment lost 0 bases and the J segment 2 bases; nucleotides outside the gene matches: 4. The CDR3 consists of 18 residues. The DNA for the CDR3 is TGCGCCAGCAGCCAAGATCAACTAGCGGGAGGGACCTACAATGAGCAGTTCTTC. This gives the protein CASSQDQLAGGTYNEQFF.

The rearrangement joins TRBV9 to TRBJ2-1; TRBD2 agrees at 9 bases. CDR1 and CDR2 from the germline V gene are SGDLS and YYNGEE. The V segment lost 3 bases and the J segment 0 bases; nucleotides outside the gene matches: 7. The CDR3 is 17 amino acids. The CDR3 DNA follows: TGTGCCAGCAGCGGGGGTAGCGGGAGAGTCTCCTACAATGAGCAGTTCTTC. It codes for CASSGGSGRVSYNEQFF. Variable domain in full (rest from reference TRBV9 and TRBJ2-1): DSGVTQTPKHLITATGQRVTLRCSPRSGDLSVYWYQQSLDQGLQFLIQYYNGEERAKGNILERFSAQQFPDLHSELNLSSLELGDSALYFCASSGGSGRVSYNEQFFGPGTRLTVL.

This clone was detected only once. CDR3 protein: CASSQDGAGVRNTIYF. CDR3 in DNA: TGTGCCAGCAGCCAAGATGGGGCAGGGGTTAGGAACACCATATATTTT. The V gene is TRBV4-2, the J gene TRBJ1-3; TRBD1 might be the D (6 bases). The CDR3 has 16 amino acids. Trimming took off 0 bases at V and 7 bases at J, with 16 bases between the two ends. The germline gives CDR1 LGHNA, CDR2 YNFKEQ.

The chain combines TRBV14 with TRBJ2-5; 12 positions agree with TRBD2. V was clipped by 4 bases and J by 8 bases; unmatched bases: 8. Germline assignment: CDR1 SGHDN and CDR2 FVKESK. The CDR3 spans 15 residues. The CDR3 DNA reads TGTGCCAGCAGCCCCCTGACTAGCGGGAGTATAACCCAGTACTTC. Translated: CASSPLTSGSITQYF.

This clone was seen more than once but under ten times. The chain uses TRBV12-2 and TRBJ2-5; the table's D call of TRBD2 was not tested on the DNA. TRBV12-2 is listed as a pseudogene. This CDR3 contains 15 residues. CDR3: CASRQVGSGGETQYF. CDR3 in DNA: TGTGCAAGTCGCCAGGTAGGAAGCGGTGGAGAGACCCAGTACTTC.

This rearrangement joins TRBV9 to TRBJ2-6, with D unresolved. Trimming pared 2 bases from V and 1 base from J, leaving 4 bases between. The CDR3 runs to 14 residues. Looked up from germline, CDR1 is SGDLS and CDR2 is YYNGEE. The CDR3 sequence is CASSVVSGANVLTF. In nucleotides, the CDR3 is TGTGCCAGCAGCGTCGTATCTGGGGCCAACGTCCTGACTTTC.

The chain employs TRBV6-1 and TRBJ2-1; TRBD1 aligns across 9 bases. CDR3 length: 18 amino acids. V gave up 2 bases and J gave up 4 bases; unmatched junction bases: 12. CDR1 and CDR2 from the germline V gene are MNHNS and SASEGT. The CDR3 DNA reads as TGTGCCAGCAGTGAACTACAGGGGGCCTTACTTATTTACAATGAGCAGTTCTTC. It specifies CASSELQGALLIYNEQFF.